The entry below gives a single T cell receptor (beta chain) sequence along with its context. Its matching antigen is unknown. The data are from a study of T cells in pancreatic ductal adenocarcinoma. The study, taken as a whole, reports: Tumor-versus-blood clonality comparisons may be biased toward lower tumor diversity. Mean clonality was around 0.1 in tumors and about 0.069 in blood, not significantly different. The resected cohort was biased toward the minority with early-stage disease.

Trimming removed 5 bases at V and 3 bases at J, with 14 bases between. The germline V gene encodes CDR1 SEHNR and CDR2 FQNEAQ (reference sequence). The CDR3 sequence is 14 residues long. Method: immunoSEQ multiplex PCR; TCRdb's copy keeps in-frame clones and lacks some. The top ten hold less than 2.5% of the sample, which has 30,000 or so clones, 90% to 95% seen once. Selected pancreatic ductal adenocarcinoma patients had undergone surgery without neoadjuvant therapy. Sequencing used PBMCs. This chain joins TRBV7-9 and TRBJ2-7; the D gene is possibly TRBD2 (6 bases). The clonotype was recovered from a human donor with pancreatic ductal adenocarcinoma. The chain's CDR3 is CASSPGTQLYEQYF. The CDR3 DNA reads TGTGCCAGCAGCCCCGGGACTCAACTCTACGAGCAGTACTTC.